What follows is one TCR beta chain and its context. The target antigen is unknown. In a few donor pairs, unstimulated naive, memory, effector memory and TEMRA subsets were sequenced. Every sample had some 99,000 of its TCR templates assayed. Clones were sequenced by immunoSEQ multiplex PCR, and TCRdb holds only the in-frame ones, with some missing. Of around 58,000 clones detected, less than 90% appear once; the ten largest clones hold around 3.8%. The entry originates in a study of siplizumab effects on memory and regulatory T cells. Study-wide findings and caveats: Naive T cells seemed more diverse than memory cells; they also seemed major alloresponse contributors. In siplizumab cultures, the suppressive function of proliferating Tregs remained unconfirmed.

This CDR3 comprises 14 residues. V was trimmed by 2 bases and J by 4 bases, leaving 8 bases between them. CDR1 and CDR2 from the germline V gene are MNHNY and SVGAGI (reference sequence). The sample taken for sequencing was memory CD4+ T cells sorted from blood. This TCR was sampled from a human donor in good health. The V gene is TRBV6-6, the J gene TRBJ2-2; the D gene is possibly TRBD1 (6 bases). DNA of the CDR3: TGTGCCAGCAGTTACAGGGACACCACCGGGGAGCTGTTTTTT. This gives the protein CASSYRDTTGELFF.